One TCR beta chain is described in this entry. Its matching antigen is unknown. The record originates from a study of vaccination effects on CD4 cells after COVID-19. Assay used: immunoSEQ multiplex PCR; TCRdb lists only in-frame clones, some missing. The sample consists of approximately 30,000 clones, roughly 68% of them appearing once. Prior to sequencing, the ViraFEST assay stimulated PBMC with viral peptide pools, which expanded the antigen-specific CD4+ T cells. The culture ran for roughly ten days before CD4+ T cells were isolated. Recipients of the vaccine had no prior SARS-CoV-2 infection and negative nucleocapsid antibodies. This sequence originates from a human donor who received a COVID-19 vaccine. The sample here was CD4+ T cells from PBMCs cultured with HCoV-NL63 spike peptides, taken before COVID-19 vaccination.

The CDR3 bases are TGTGCCAGCAGCTTGGGGGACACCTATGGCTACACCTTC. Translation: CASSLGDTYGYTF. The rearrangement uses TRBV5-4 and TRBJ1-2; D perhaps matches TRBD1 (6 bases). This CDR3 has 13 amino acids. V was trimmed by 0 bases and J by 4 bases, leaving 7 bases between them. CDR1 and CDR2 (germline): SGHNT, YYREEE (reference sequence).